A selection of T cell receptor beta chains follows, all from one sample in a study of response to subunit inactivated influenza vaccine. TCRdb re-called the RT-PCR reads with MiXCR, one entry per CDR3 protein. The sample lists about 700,000 distinct CDR3 sequences; around 13% were seen once. The sequenced sample was PBMCs from blood, obtained approximately 15 days before vaccination. The receptors were sampled from a man between 45 and 60 years old who received an inactivated influenza vaccine. Both conserved end residues are part of each CDR3. The D gene is left open where the match is weak. For some rows the clone size is stated as once, few or many, or as a class when expanded; others skip it.

J	D	V	size	DNA	CDR3
TRBJ2-1	TRBD1	TRBV5-1	many	TGCGCCAGCAGCCAAGGGGGCGAAAGCTCCTACAATGAGCAGTTCTTC	CASSQGGESSYNEQFF
TRBJ2-5	TRBD2	TRBV28	many	TGTGCCAGCAGTTTATCCCCTAGCGGGAGCAGAAAGACCCAGTACTTC	CASSLSPSGSRKTQYF
TRBJ2-5	TRBD2	TRBV20-1	.	TGCGGAATCTGGGGAGGGGAGACCCAGTACTTC	CGIWGGETQYF
TRBJ2-1	.	TRBV9	.	TGTGCCAGCAGCGTAGTGGCGGGAAAAAACAATGAGCAGTTCTTC	CASSVVAGKNNEQFF
TRBJ1-2	TRBD1	TRBV6-5	many	TGTGCCAGCAGTTACTCAGGGACAGAGAACTATGGCTACACCTTC	CASSYSGTENYGYTF
TRBJ2-3	.	TRBV9	few	TGTGCCAGCAGCTTACTATCAGATACGCAGTATTTT	CASSLLSDTQYF
TRBJ1-4	.	TRBV10-3	few	TGTGCCTCGACCGGGGGGACTAATGAAAAACTGTTTTTT	CASTGGTNEKLFF
TRBJ1-6	.	TRBV6-2/TRBV6-3	many	TGTGCCAGCAGGTCTGACAGGAATTCACCCCTCCACTTT	CASRSDRNSPLHF
TRBJ2-1	TRBD1	TRBV6-5	.	TGTGCCAGCAGTTACTCGGACAGGTCCGGTGAGCAGTTCTTC	CASSYSDRSGEQFF
TRBJ2-1	TRBD1	TRBV6-1	few	TGTGCCAGCAGGGGACAGGTAGGGCTTACGACGAAGCAGTTCTTC	CASRGQVGLTTKQFF
TRBJ1-3	.	TRBV7-8	many	TGTGCCAGCAGCTTAGCCTCTCCGAGAAACACCATATATTTT	CASSLASPRNTIYF
TRBJ2-3	.	TRBV10-3	.	TGTGCCATCATGGGGGAATTTTCCACAGATACGCAGTATTTT	CAIMGEFSTDTQYF
TRBJ2-1	.	TRBV9	few	TGTGCCAGCAGCGCGGACAGCTATGGGGTTGAGCAGTTCTTC	CASSADSYGVEQFF
TRBJ2-3	TRBD2	TRBV20-1	.	TGCAGTGCTTCTGGACTAGCGGGGGGGCGATCAGATACGCAGTATTTT	CSASGLAGGRSDTQYF
TRBJ2-1	.	TRBV29-1	.	TGCAGCGTTGCCGAAAGCTCCTACAATGAGCAGTTCTTC	CSVAESSYNEQFF
TRBJ2-5	TRBD2	TRBV5-1	few	TGCGCCAGCAGGGGAGGGAAGGAGACCCAGTACTTC	CASRGGKETQYF
TRBJ1-1	TRBD1	TRBV12-3/TRBV12-4	few	TGTGCCAGCAGACGACAGGGAGGCGGGGAAGCTTTCTTT	CASRRQGGGEAFF
TRBJ2-1	.	TRBV14	many	TGTGCCAGCAGCCCTAGCCTGGGAACATCACCCAGGACGCATGAGCAGTTCTTC	CASSPSLGTSPRTHEQFF
TRBJ2-1	TRBD1	TRBV10-3	.	TGTGCCACCTATAAACAGGGGCCGAACCGATTACCTTACAATGAGCAGTTCTTC	CATYKQGPNRLPYNEQFF
TRBJ2-7	TRBD1	TRBV7-2	.	TGTGCCAGCAGCTGGGCGACAGGGGGCTTCTACGAGCAGTACTTC	CASSWATGGFYEQYF
TRBJ2-3	.	TRBV20-1	.	TGCAGTGCTAGGTTGAGCGGGCATACGCAGTATTTT	CSARLSGHTQYF
TRBJ2-1	TRBD2	TRBV19	few	TGTGCCAGTAGTTCCACCCTAGCGGTTTCCTACAATGAGCAGTTCTTC	CASSSTLAVSYNEQFF
TRBJ2-1	.	TRBV19	.	TGTGCCAGTAGTATAGATGGGCCGAATGAGCAGTTCTTC	CASSIDGPNEQFF
TRBJ1-5	TRBD1	TRBV12-3/TRBV12-4	few	TGTGCCAGCAGCCCCGTCCCGGGACAGGGGGGGCCCCAGCATTTT	CASSPVPGQGGPQHF
TRBJ2-7	TRBD2	TRBV7-2	.	TGTGCCAGCAGCTTAAGGACTAGCGGGGTAGGCGAGCAGTACTTC	CASSLRTSGVGEQYF
TRBJ2-5	.	TRBV4-3	.	TGCGCCAGCAGCCGCCTGCCGGGGGTGAGGGAGACCCAGTACTTC	CASSRLPGVRETQYF
TRBJ2-6	.	TRBV7-2	.	TGTGCCGGGGCAAGGGGTGATGGGGGGGCCAACGTCCTGACTTTC	CAGARGDGGANVLTF
TRBJ2-3	.	TRBV29-1	few	TGCAGCGTTGAAGATCAGGGGTACAGCACAGATACGCAGTATTTT	CSVEDQGYSTDTQYF
TRBJ2-7	.	TRBV28	few	TGTGCCAGCAGTTTATCCCCCGTTGGTTCCTACGAGCAGTACTTC	CASSLSPVGSYEQYF
TRBJ2-1	TRBD1	TRBV7-9	.	TGTGCCAGCAGCCCGAGAGGACAGGGAGACAATGAGCAGTTCTTC	CASSPRGQGDNEQFF
TRBJ2-5	.	TRBV30	.	TGTGCCTGGAGTGTACGATCCCTCGGGACCCAGTACTTC	CAWSVRSLGTQYF
TRBJ2-1	TRBD2	TRBV7-2	few	TGTGCCAGCAGCTCGCAGGCCCCCCTAGCGGGGGGCAATGAGCAGTTCTTC	CASSSQAPLAGGNEQFF
TRBJ2-5	.	TRBV5-1	.	TGCGCCAGCAGCCCGACAGTGTACCAAGAGACCCAGTACTTC	CASSPTVYQETQYF
TRBJ2-1	TRBD2	TRBV10-3	.	TGTGCCATCAGCGGGACTAGCGTCTTCCTTGAGCAGTTCTTC	CAISGTSVFLEQFF
TRBJ2-3	TRBD2	TRBV7-2	.	TGTGCCAGCAGCTTAGGAATACTAGCGGGAGCAGATACGCAGTATTTT	CASSLGILAGADTQYF
TRBJ2-5	.	TRBV20-1	.	TGCAGTGCTAGTCTGGGGGTGGAGACCCAGTACTTC	CSASLGVETQYF
TRBJ1-6	TRBD1	TRBV3-1	many	TGTGCCAGCAGCCGACCGGGACAGAATTCACCCCTCCACTTT	CASSRPGQNSPLHF
TRBJ2-6	.	TRBV19	.	TGTGCCAGTAGTATGAGCGGACGCTCTGGGGCCAACGTCCTGACTTTC	CASSMSGRSGANVLTF
TRBJ1-5	.	TRBV28	.	TGTGCCAGCAGTTATGATAGTTTGGACAGCGGCTATCAGCCCCAGCATTTT	CASSYDSLDSGYQPQHF
TRBJ1-1	.	TRBV7-8	few	TGTGCCAGCAGCTTAGGAGTCGTCTACACTGAAGCTTTCTTT	CASSLGVVYTEAFF
TRBJ1-5	.	TRBV28	many	TGTGCCAGCAGTAGACAGCATAGCAATCAGCCCCAGCATTTT	CASSRQHSNQPQHF
TRBJ1-2	TRBD1	TRBV13	.	TGTGCCAGCAGCTTAGGCTCCGGACAGGGTGAAGGGGACTATGGCTACACCTTC	CASSLGSGQGEGDYGYTF
TRBJ1-2	.	TRBV5-1	.	TGCGCCACCTCGTCGGGGGGCGCCGGCTATGGCTACACCTTC	CATSSGGAGYGYTF
TRBJ2-3	.	TRBV9	few	TGTGCCAGCAGCGCCTTCGGACATTCCACAGATACGCAGTATTTT	CASSAFGHSTDTQYF
TRBJ1-1	TRBD1	TRBV5-1	few	TGCGCCAGCAGCTCGGACGGAAGGGGGCCCGGTAACACTGAAGCTTTCTTT	CASSSDGRGPGNTEAFF
TRBJ2-7	TRBD1	TRBV25-1	.	TGTGCCAGCACGGGACAGGGTACCTACGAGCAGTACTTC	CASTGQGTYEQYF
TRBJ1-6	.	TRBV12-3/TRBV12-4	few	TGTGCCAGCACTTCTGGGGGGGTATATAATTCACCCCTCCACTTT	CASTSGGVYNSPLHF
TRBJ2-2	.	TRBV7-2	few	TGTGCCAGCAGCTTAGCGACCACCCAGCCCACCGGGGAGCTGTTTTTT	CASSLATTQPTGELFF
TRBJ2-7	TRBD2	TRBV3-1	.	TGTGCCAGCAGCCAAGGTCCCGGGACTACCAGAGAGCAGTACTTC	CASSQGPGTTREQYF
TRBJ1-1	.	TRBV5-5	.	TGTGCCAGCAGCGAAAGGTTCCGTTTGAACACTGAAGCTTTCTTT	CASSERFRLNTEAFF
TRBJ2-3	.	TRBV12-3/TRBV12-4	.	TGTGCCAGCAGTTGGGGTGTAGATACGCAGTATTTT	CASSWGVDTQYF
TRBJ2-5	TRBD2	TRBV7-9	many	TGTGCCAGCAGCTTTTGGACTAGCGGGAGAGGCGAGACCCAGTACTTC	CASSFWTSGRGETQYF
TRBJ2-3	.	TRBV4-3	.	TGCGCCAGCAGCCAAGTCTACGCGGCAGATACGCAGTATTTT	CASSQVYAADTQYF
TRBJ2-1	.	TRBV24-1	.	TGTGCCACGGCCGGGGGGCAAGCTCCCTACAATGAGCAGTTCTTC	CATAGGQAPYNEQFF